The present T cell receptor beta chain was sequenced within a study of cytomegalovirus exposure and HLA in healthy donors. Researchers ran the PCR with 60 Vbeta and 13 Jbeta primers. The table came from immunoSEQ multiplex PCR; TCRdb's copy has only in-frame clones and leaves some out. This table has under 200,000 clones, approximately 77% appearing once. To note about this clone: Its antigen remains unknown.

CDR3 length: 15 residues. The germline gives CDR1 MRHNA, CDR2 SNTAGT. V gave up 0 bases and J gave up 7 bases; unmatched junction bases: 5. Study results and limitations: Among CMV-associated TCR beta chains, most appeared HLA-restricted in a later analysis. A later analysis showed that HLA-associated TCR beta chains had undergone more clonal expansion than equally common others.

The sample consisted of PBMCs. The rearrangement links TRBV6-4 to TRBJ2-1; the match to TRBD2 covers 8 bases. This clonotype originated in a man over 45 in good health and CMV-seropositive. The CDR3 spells CASSDSRGGENEQFF. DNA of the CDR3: TGTGCCAGCAGTGACTCCCGGGGGGGTGAGAATGAGCAGTTCTTC.